These 30 T cell receptor beta chains came from one sample sequenced in a study of control samples from healthy donors and cancer patients. Assay: immunoSEQ multiplex PCR; the TCRdb copy retains only in-frame clones and omits some. This table has some 120,000 clones, around 93% appearing once. The sample was PBMCs. These receptors all come from a man in his fifties or sixties with head and neck cancer.

The chain is built from TRBV6-5 and TRBJ1-3; D not certain. Germline-derived CDR1 and CDR2 are MNHEY and SVGAGI. The CDR3 is made up of 14 amino acids. V lost 6 bases and J 0 bases, leaving 9 bases between the germline ends. CDR3 bases: TGTGCCAGCAGGCTTTACGACTCTGGAAACACCATATATTTT. Amino acids: CASRLYDSGNTIYF.

This clone showed up just a few times. The genes are TRBV6-1 and TRBJ1-4; D is uncertain. Trimming cost V 1 base and J 16 bases, with 10 bases left between them. Germline-derived CDR1 and CDR2 are MNHNS and SASEGT. This CDR3 contains 11 residues. CDR3 sequence: CASSEGPSPFF. Here the CDR3 DNA reads TGTGCCAGCAGTGAAGGACCAAGTCCGTTTTTT.

The chain links TRBV14 to TRBJ2-3, with D possibly being TRBD2 (5 bases). The CDR3 is 16 residues long. Trimming shortened V by 2 bases and J by 0 bases, and 12 bases separated the two germline ends. Germline CDR1 and CDR2: SGHDN and FVKESK. The CDR3 DNA reads TGTGCCAGCAGCCAAAGGTTAAGGACTAGCACAGATACGCAGTATTTT. Encoded protein: CASSQRLRTSTDTQYF.

This chain connects TRBV5-4 to TRBJ2-3; D is perhaps TRBD2 (6 bases). This CDR3 contains 16 residues. V lost 0 bases and J 3 bases, leaving 14 bases between the germline ends. Germline values: CDR1 SGHNT, CDR2 YYREEE (reference sequence). The CDR3 bases are TGTGCCAGCAGCTTGGATGGGGTTGCGGGGACAGATACGCAGTATTTT. Its translation: CASSLDGVAGTDTQYF.

The chain links TRBV10-3 to TRBJ2-7; 8 bases line up with TRBD1. V lost 6 bases to trimming and J lost 4 bases; unmatched junction nucleotides: 5. The CDR3 is 13 amino acids. Germline V gene sequence: CDR1 ENHRY, CDR2 SYGVKD. This chain's CDR3 is CAIRDRGSYEQYF. The CDR3 DNA reads TGTGCCATCAGAGACAGGGGTTCTTACGAGCAGTACTTC.

The chain has TRBV6-5 and TRBJ1-5; 7 bases align to TRBD1. Losses at the gene ends were 8 bases for V and 8 bases for J; bases not matched to a gene: 15. Germline CDR1 and CDR2: MNHEY and SVGAGI. The CDR3 contains 15 residues. CDR3 coding DNA: TGTGCCAGCGCCCGCCTAACAGGGGCCTTGGAGCCCCAGCATTTT. The encoded protein is CASARLTGALEPQHF.

This chain joins TRBV11-2 and TRBJ1-2; D possibly corresponds to TRBD1 (5 bases). Germline CDR1 SGHAT, CDR2 FQNNGV. The CDR3 length is 15 residues. Between the trimmed V and J ends, which lost 3 bases and 1 base, there was a span of 12 bases. In DNA form, the CDR3 reads TGTGCCAGCAGCTTTATATCACAGGTTAACTATGGCTACACCTTC. It yields the protein CASSFISQVNYGYTF.

The chain is built from TRBV18 and TRBJ2-7, with 11 bases identical to TRBD1. CDR1 is KGHSH, CDR2 LQKENI, per germline. J lost 3 bases, V lost 3 bases, and 7 bases had no gene match. The length of the CDR3 is 16 residues. The CDR3 reads CASSPNPGTGGYEQYF. As DNA, the CDR3 is TGTGCCAGCTCACCGAACCCCGGGACAGGGGGCTACGAGCAGTACTTC.

This clone was detected only once. This sequence joins TRBV12-3 or TRBV12-4 and TRBJ1-4; weak D call: TRBD1 (5 bases). CDR3 length equals 13 residues. Trimming stripped 8 bases from V and 5 bases from J, with 12 bases between. The CDR3 spells CASCRQLNEKLFF. The CDR3 bases are TGTGCCAGCTGTAGACAGCTAAATGAAAAACTGTTTTTT.

The rearrangement uses TRBV15 and TRBJ2-3, with 7 positions matching TRBD1. This CDR3 comprises 15 residues. The germline V gene encodes CDR1 LNHNV and CDR2 YYDKDF (reference sequence). Losses at the gene ends were 1 base for V and 2 bases for J; bases not matched to a gene: 3. CDR3 in amino acids: CATSRGDRYTDTQYF. The CDR3 nucleotides are TGTGCCACCAGCAGAGGGGACAGATACACAGATACGCAGTATTTT.

The chain is built from TRBV6-1 and TRBJ2-7; TRBD1 matches 9 bases. Looked up from germline, CDR1 is MNHNS and CDR2 is SASEGT. V was pared by 6 bases and J by 2 bases, with 5 bases of the junction left unmatched. This CDR3 has 14 residues. CDR3 nucleotides: TGTGCCAGCAGAGCCGGGACAGGGACCTACGAGCAGTACTTC. Translation: CASRAGTGTYEQYF.

This chain uses TRBV7-3 with TRBJ2-5; 7 bases agree with TRBD1. The V gene's germline CDR1 is SGHTA and CDR2 FQGTGA. The CDR3 loop spans 14 amino acids. V was pared by 5 bases and J by 2 bases, with 5 bases of the junction left unmatched. Here the CDR3 DNA reads TGTGCCAGCAGCCCCGACAGGGATCAAGAGACCCAGTACTTC. This gives the protein CASSPDRDQETQYF.

This clone was seen only a few times. The chain combines TRBV7-9 with TRBJ1-2; perhaps TRBD1 as D (5 bases). This CDR3 region has 16 residues. V shed 3 bases and J shed 2 bases, with 16 bases lying between them. In germline, CDR1 is SEHNR, CDR2 FQNEAQ (reference sequence). CDR3 loop: CASSFGIGRANYGYTF. CDR3 in DNA: TGTGCCAGCAGCTTTGGGATAGGCAGGGCGAACTATGGCTACACCTTC.

The chain combines TRBV6-5 with TRBJ2-3; tentatively, D is TRBD1 or TRBD2 (6 bases each). With 6 bases removed from V and 2 bases from J, the gap between germline ends came to 15 bases. This CDR3 has 15 residues. Germline assignment: CDR1 MNHEY and CDR2 SVGAGI. CDR3 sequence reads: CASRSPGAPTDTQYF. For the CDR3, the DNA is TGTGCCAGCAGGAGCCCGGGGGCCCCCACAGATACGCAGTATTTT.

The genes are TRBV5-1 and TRBJ2-7; 8 positions agree with TRBD1. J gave up 3 bases and V 0 bases, and 2 bases lay outside the gene matches. The CDR3 runs 14 residues. Germline values: CDR1 SGHRS, CDR2 YFSETQ. This CDR3 is CASSLAQGGYEQYF. CDR3 coding DNA: TGCGCCAGCAGCTTGGCACAGGGGGGCTACGAGCAGTACTTC.

This chain joins TRBV2 and TRBJ1-4, with D possibly TRBD1 on 6 matching bases. Germline V CDR1 and CDR2: SNHLY, FYNNEI. V was pared by 6 bases and J by 0 bases, with 14 bases between. This CDR3 has 16 residues. As DNA, the CDR3 is TGTGCCAGCAGGATACAGGGCCCATCAACTAATGAAAAACTGTTTTTT. Protein: CASRIQGPSTNEKLFF.

The genes are TRBV5-1 and TRBJ1-4, with 8 bases lining up with TRBD1. This CDR3 has 14 amino acids. Per germline, CDR1 SGHRS and CDR2 YFSETQ. V shed 1 base and J 5 bases; nucleotides not matched to a gene: 1. DNA for the CDR3: TGCGCCAGCAGCTTGCAGGGGGCGAATGAAAAACTGTTTTTT. Its protein is CASSLQGANEKLFF.

This chain connects TRBV27 to TRBJ2-4, with a tentative D call TRBD2 (5 bases). There are 15 residues in the CDR3. Per the germline V gene, CDR1 is MNHEY and CDR2 is SMNVEV (reference sequence). V was pared by 2 bases and J by 6 bases, with 14 bases between. The CDR3 DNA reads TGTGCCAGCAGTTTAGGGCCTTATCGGGGAAACATTCAGTACTTC. This codes for CASSLGPYRGNIQYF.

This clone appeared a single time. The rearrangement joins TRBV4-3 to TRBJ2-7; D possibly corresponds to TRBD2 (6 bases). V was shortened by 4 bases and J by 0 bases, with 13 bases between the two germline ends. CDR3 length: 15 residues. From germline, CDR1 is LGHNA and CDR2 YSLEER. CDR3 sequence (DNA): TGCGCCAGCAGCCTGTTGCGGGATACCTCCTACGAGCAGTACTTC. Residues: CASSLLRDTSYEQYF.

The rearrangement uses TRBV19 and TRBJ1-1; D unresolved. This CDR3 comprises 13 residues. The ends were cut back, 7 bases at V and 1 base at J, with 10 bases in the middle. CDR1 is LNHDA and CDR2 is SQIVND in the germline V gene (reference sequence). Here the CDR3 reads CASMVLANTEAFF. In DNA form, the CDR3 reads TGTGCCAGTATGGTCTTAGCGAACACTGAAGCTTTCTTT.

V is TRBV19 and J is TRBJ1-2; no clear D. Germline CDR1 is LNHDA and CDR2 is SQIVND (reference sequence). This CDR3 contains 17 residues. V shed 6 bases and J shed 8 bases, with 28 bases lying between them. In DNA, the CDR3 is TGTGCCAGTAGCGACCCGAGAGGGCCCTCTCCCCGGCTGGGCTACACCTTC. It yields the protein CASSDPRGPSPRLGYTF.

A single count supports this clone. The chain couples TRBV19 to TRBJ2-7, with 8 bases lining up with TRBD1. CDR3 length: 12 residues. CDR1 is LNHDA and CDR2 is SQIVND in the germline V gene (reference sequence). V lost 11 bases and J lost 3; bases outside the gene matches: 6. Here the CDR3 DNA reads TGTGCCTCCGGACAGGGAAACTACGAGCAGTACTTC. Its translation: CASGQGNYEQYF.

This rearrangement joins TRBV14 to TRBJ2-7; 9 positions agree with TRBD1. J was trimmed by 2 bases and V by 2 bases; bases with no gene match: 4. Germline V gene data show CDR1 as SGHDN and CDR2 as FVKESK. The CDR3 is 15 residues long. Here the CDR3 DNA reads TGTGCCAGCAGCCAACCCGGGACAGGGCCCTACGAGCAGTACTTC. It specifies CASSQPGTGPYEQYF. Full variable domain (remainder filled in from reference TRBV14 and TRBJ2-7): EAGVTQFPSHSVIEKGQTVTLRCDPISGHDNLYWYRRVMGKEIKFLLHFVKESKQDESGMPNNRFLAERTGGTYSTLKVQPAELEDSGVYFCASSQPGTGPYEQYFGPGTRLTVT.

The chain is built from TRBV29-1 and TRBJ1-2; D is uncertain. CDR3 size: 15 residues. Germline V gives CDR1 SQVTM, CDR2 ANQGSEA. With 3 bases removed from V and 0 bases from J, the gap between germline ends came to 14 bases. CDR3 amino acids: CSVEEQDLANYGYTF. The CDR3 DNA follows: TGCAGCGTTGAGGAGCAGGATTTAGCTAACTATGGCTACACCTTC. Variable domain in full (rest from reference TRBV29-1 and TRBJ1-2): SAVISQKPSRDICQRGTSLTIQCQVDSQVTMMFWYRQQPGQSLTLIATANQGSEATYESGFVIDKFPISRPNLTFSTLTVSNMSPEDSSIYLCSVEEQDLANYGYTFGSGTRLTVV.

This chain links TRBV28 with TRBJ2-7, with 8 bases fitting TRBD2. This CDR3 has 15 residues. V shed 7 bases, J shed 7 bases, and the junction held 15 bases outside the gene matches. Per the germline V gene, CDR1 is MDHEN and CDR2 is SYDVKM. The CDR3 DNA reads TGTGCCAGCACTATAGCGGGGCGGGACCTAATGGAGCAGTACTTC. It yields the protein CASTIAGRDLMEQYF.

This chain uses TRBV12-3 or TRBV12-4 with TRBJ2-7; D gene ambiguous. There are 12 residues in the CDR3. V gave up 2 bases and J gave up 2 bases, with 4 bases separating them. This chain's CDR3 is CASSLHTYEQYF. The CDR3 DNA reads as TGTGCCAGCAGTTTACATACCTACGAGCAGTACTTC.

The chain carries TRBV6-2 or TRBV6-3 and TRBJ1-5, with a weak D call TRBD1 (5 bases). CDR1 and CDR2 from the germline V gene are MNHEY and SVGEGT. The CDR3 consists of 18 residues. The V and J ends lost 0 bases and 4 bases respectively, with 19 bases between them. The CDR3 nucleotides are TGTGCCAGCAGTTACTCGATTTATGGTCAGGGCCTTAATCAGCCCCAGCATTTT. The encoded protein is CASSYSIYGQGLNQPQHF.

The chain joins TRBV4-2 to TRBJ2-1, with 13 positions matching TRBD2. Germline-derived CDR1 and CDR2 are LGHNA and YNFKEQ. The junction had 4 bases not matched to a gene; V was cut back by 6 bases and J by 5 bases. The CDR3 extends over 15 amino acids. The CDR3 coding sequence is TGTGCCAGCAGTCCCGGACTAGCGGGGGACAATGAGCAGTTCTTC. It translates to CASSPGLAGDNEQFF.

This clone was counted once. The chain has TRBV6-2 or TRBV6-3 and TRBJ1-5, with D possibly matching TRBD1 (5 bases). This CDR3 spans 14 amino acids. V was pared by 4 bases and J by 7 bases, with 14 bases between. Per germline, CDR1 MNHEY and CDR2 SVGEGT. This CDR3 is CASSFVQGHQPQHF. The CDR3, as DNA: TGTGCCAGCAGTTTTGTTCAGGGTCACCAGCCCCAGCATTTT.

The chain carries TRBV7-6 and TRBJ2-7; the D gene is possibly TRBD2 (6 bases). Trimming left V 1 base short and J 0 bases short, with 13 bases between. The CDR3 length is 16 residues. Germline CDR1 SGHVS, CDR2 FNYEAQ. CDR3 sequence reads: CASSLGRGRSSYEQYF. The CDR3 region has the DNA TGTGCCAGCAGCTTAGGGCGGGGCAGGAGCTCCTACGAGCAGTACTTC.